This T cell receptor (beta chain) is from a study of blood T cell repertoires in COVID-19. This clone was recorded once. Trimming cost V 6 bases and J 2 bases; bases outside gene matches: 9. From germline, CDR1 is WSHSY and CDR2 SAAADI. The CDR3 is made up of 17 amino acids. TCRdb keeps only in-frame clones here, not all; method: immunoSEQ multiplex PCR. The repertoire consists of some 260,000 clones, with around 88% occurring once and the leading ten covering 6% to 6.5%. The chain recombines TRBV10-2 with TRBJ2-3, with 12 bases that match TRBD2. This clonotype was sampled from a woman under 40 with COVID-19, enrolled during active disease. The sequenced sample was peripheral blood. CDR3 DNA: TGCGCCAGCAGCGGGACTAGCGGGCTACCTATCACAGATACGCAGTATTTT. Amino acid sequence: CASSGTSGLPITDTQYF.